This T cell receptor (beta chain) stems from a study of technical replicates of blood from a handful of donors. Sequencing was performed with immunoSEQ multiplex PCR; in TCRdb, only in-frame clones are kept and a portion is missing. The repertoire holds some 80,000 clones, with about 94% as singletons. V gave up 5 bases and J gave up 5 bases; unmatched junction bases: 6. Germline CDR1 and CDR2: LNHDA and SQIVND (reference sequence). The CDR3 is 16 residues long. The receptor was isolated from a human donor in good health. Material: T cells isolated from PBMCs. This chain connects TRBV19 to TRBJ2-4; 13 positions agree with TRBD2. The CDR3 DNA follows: TGTGCCAGTAGTTCCGGGACTAGCGGGGCAGAAAACATTCAGTACTTC. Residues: CASSSGTSGAENIQYF. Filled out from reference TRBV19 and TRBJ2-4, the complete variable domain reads DGGITQSPKYLFRKEGQNVTLSCEQNLNHDAMYWYRQDPGQGLRLIYYSQIVNDFQKGDIAEGYSVSREKKESFPLTVTSAQKNPTAFYLCASSSGTSGAENIQYFGAGTRLSVL.